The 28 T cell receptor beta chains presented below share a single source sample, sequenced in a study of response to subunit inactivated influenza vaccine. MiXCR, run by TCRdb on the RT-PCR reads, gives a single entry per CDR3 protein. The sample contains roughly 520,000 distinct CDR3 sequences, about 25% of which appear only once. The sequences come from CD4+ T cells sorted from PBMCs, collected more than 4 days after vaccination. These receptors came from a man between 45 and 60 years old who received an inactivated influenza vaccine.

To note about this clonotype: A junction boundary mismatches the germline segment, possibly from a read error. The CDR3 sequence: CASSLPADGNTEAYF. The CDR3 nucleotides read TGTGCCAGCAGTTTGCCGGCGGACGGGAACACTGAAGCTTACTTT. The rearrangement uses TRBV28 and TRBJ1-1; D gene unclear. Germline CDR1 MDHEN, CDR2 SYDVKM. The CDR3 contains 15 residues.

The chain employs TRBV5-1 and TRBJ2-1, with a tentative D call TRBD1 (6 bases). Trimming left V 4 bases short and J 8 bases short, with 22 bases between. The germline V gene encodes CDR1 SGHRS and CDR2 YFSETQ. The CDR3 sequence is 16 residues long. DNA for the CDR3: TGCGCCAGCAGCATGGCGACTCAATACAGGGTCCATGAGCAGTTCTTC. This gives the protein CASSMATQYRVHEQFF.

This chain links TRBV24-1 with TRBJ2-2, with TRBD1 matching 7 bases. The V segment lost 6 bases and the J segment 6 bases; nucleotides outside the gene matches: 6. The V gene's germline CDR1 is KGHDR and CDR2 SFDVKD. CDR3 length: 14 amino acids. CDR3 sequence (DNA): TGTGCCACCAGTAGAAAGGGGGCGGCCGGGGAGCTGTTTTTT. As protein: CATSRKGAAGELFF.

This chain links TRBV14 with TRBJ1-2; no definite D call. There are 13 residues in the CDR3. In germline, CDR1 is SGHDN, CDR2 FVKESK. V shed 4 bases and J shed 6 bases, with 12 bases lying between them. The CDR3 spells CASSPRTDHGYTF. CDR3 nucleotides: TGTGCCAGCAGCCCAAGAACAGATCATGGCTACACCTTC.

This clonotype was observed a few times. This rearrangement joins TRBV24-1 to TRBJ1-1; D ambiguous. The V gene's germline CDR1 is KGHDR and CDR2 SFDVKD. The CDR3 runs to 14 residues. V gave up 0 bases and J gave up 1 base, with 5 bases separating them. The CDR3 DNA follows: TGTGCCACCAGTGATTTGCCCCCGAACACTGAAGCTTTCTTT. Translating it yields CATSDLPPNTEAFF.

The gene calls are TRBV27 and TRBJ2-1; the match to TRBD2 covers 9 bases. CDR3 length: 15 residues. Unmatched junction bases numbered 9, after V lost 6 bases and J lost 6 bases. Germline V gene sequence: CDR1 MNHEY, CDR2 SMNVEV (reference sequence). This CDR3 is CASRGGGVLGNEQFF. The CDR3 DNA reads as TGTGCCAGCAGGGGCGGGGGGGTACTTGGCAATGAGCAGTTCTTC.

CDR3 protein: CASSSRRASPRFGRAYEQYF. The CDR3 DNA follows: TGTGCCAGCAGCTCCCGAAGGGCAAGCCCGCGATTTGGACGGGCGTACGAGCAGTACTTC. The chain uses TRBV11-2 and TRBJ2-7; D is unclear. Trimming shortened V by 4 bases and J by 4 bases, and 32 bases separated the two germline ends. There are 20 residues in the CDR3. Germline V gives CDR1 SGHAT, CDR2 FQNNGV.

Here the CDR3 reads CASSPSATNEKLFF. DNA of the CDR3: TGCGCCAGCAGCCCCAGCGCAACTAATGAAAAACTGTTTTTT. The rearrangement joins TRBV4-1 to TRBJ1-4, with no clear D. The V gene's germline CDR1 is MGHRA and CDR2 YSYEKL. V shed 4 bases and J shed 0 bases, with 6 bases lying between them. This CDR3 is built from 14 residues.

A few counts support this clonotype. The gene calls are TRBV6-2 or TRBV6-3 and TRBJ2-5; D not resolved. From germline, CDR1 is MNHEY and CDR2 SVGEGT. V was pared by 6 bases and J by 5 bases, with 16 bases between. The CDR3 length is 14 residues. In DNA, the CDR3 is TGTGCCAGCAGCCACCAGAAGACCTGGGAGACCCAGTACTTC. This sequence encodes CASSHQKTWETQYF.

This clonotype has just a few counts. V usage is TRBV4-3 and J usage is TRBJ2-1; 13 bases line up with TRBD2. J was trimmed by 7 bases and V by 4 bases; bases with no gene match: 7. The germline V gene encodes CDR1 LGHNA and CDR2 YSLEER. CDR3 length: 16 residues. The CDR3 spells CASSRGLAGDHNEQFF. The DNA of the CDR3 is TGCGCCAGCAGCCGCGGACTAGCGGGAGATCATAATGAGCAGTTCTTC.

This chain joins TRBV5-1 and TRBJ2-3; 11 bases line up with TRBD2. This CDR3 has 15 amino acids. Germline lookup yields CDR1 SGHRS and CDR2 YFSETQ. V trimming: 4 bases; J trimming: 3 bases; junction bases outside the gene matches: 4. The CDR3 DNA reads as TGCGCCAGCAGCACACTAGCGGGGGTTACAGATACGCAGTATTTT. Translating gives CASSTLAGVTDTQYF.

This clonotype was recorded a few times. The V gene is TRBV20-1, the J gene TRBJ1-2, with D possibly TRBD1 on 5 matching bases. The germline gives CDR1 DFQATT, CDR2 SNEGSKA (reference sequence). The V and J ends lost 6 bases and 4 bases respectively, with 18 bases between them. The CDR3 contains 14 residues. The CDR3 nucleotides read TGCAGTGCCACCCTCCGAGAGGGGAGCTATGGCTACACCTTC. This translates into CSATLREGSYGYTF.

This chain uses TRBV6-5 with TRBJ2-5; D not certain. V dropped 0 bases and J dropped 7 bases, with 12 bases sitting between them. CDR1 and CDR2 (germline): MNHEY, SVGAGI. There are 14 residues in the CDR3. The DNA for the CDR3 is TGTGCCAGCAGTTACTCGACAATCCCCAGGACCCAGTACTTC. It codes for CASSYSTIPRTQYF.

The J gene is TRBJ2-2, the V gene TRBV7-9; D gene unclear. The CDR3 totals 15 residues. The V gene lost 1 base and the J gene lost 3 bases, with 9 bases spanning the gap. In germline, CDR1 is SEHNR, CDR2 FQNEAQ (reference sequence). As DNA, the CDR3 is TGTGCCAGCAGCTTAGAATTATGGGACACCGGGGAGCTGTTTTTT. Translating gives CASSLELWDTGELFF. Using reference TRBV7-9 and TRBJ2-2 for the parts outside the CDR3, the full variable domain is DTGVSQNPRHKITKRGQNVTFRCDPISEHNRLYWYRQTLGQGPEFLTYFQNEAQLEKSRLLSDRFSAERPKGSFSTLEIQRTEQGDSAMYLCASSLELWDTGELFFGEGSRLTVL.

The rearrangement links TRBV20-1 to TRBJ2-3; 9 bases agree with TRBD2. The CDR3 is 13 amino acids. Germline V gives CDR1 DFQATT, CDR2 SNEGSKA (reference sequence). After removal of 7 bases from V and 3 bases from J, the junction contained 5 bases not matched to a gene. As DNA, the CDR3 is TGCAGTGTCAAGGGACTAGCAACAGATACGCAGTATTTT. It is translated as CSVKGLATDTQYF.

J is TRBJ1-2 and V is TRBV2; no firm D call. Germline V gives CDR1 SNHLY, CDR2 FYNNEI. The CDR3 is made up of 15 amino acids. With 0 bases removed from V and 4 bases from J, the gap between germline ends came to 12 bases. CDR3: CASSEALSAIYGYTF. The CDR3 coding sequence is TGTGCCAGCAGTGAAGCGCTCTCCGCCATCTATGGCTACACCTTC.

Here the CDR3 reads CASSTDRQLTNYGYTF. CDR3 bases: TGTGCCAGCAGTACCGATCGACAGCTGACTAACTATGGCTACACCTTC. The chain has TRBV6-2 or TRBV6-3 and TRBJ1-2, with D possibly matching TRBD1 (5 bases). Trimming removed 5 bases from V and 0 bases from J, with 16 bases in between. This CDR3 has 16 residues. The germline V gene has CDR1 MNHEY and CDR2 SVGEGT.

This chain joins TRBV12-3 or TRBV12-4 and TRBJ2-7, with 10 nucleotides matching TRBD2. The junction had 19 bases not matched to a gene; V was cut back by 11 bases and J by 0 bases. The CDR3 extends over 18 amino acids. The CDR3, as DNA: TGTGCCTTCAGTCCCCCGGCTAGCGGGGGCCCGAGCTCCTACGAGCAGTACTTC. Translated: CAFSPPASGGPSSYEQYF.

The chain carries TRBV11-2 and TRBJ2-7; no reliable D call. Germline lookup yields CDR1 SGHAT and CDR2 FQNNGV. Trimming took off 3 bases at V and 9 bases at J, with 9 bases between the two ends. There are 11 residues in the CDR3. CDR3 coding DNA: TGTGCCAGCAGCTTCGTGGCGGTGCAGTACTTC. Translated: CASSFVAVQYF. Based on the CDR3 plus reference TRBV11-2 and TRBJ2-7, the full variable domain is EAGVAQSPRYKIIEKRQSVAFWCNPISGHATLYWYQQILGQGPKLLIQFQNNGVVDDSQLPKDRFSAERLKGVDSTLKIQPAKLEDSAVYLCASSFVAVQYFGPGTRLTVT.

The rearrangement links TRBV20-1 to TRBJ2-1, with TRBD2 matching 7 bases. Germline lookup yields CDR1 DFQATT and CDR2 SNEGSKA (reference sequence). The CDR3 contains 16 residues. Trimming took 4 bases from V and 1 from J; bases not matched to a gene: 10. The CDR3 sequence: CSAKGLLAASYNEQFF. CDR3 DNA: TGCAGTGCTAAAGGACTGCTAGCGGCATCCTACAATGAGCAGTTCTTC.

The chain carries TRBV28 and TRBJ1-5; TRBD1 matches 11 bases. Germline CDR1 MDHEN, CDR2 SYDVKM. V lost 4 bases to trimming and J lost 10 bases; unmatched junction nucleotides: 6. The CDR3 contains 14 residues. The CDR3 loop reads CASSSGQGDKPQHF. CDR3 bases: TGTGCCAGCAGTTCGGGACAGGGGGATAAACCCCAGCATTTT.

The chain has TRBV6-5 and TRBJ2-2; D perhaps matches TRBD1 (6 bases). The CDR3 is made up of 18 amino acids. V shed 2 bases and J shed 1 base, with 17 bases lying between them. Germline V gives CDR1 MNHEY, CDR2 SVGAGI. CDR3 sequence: CASSYRVRAGENTGELFF. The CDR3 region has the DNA TGTGCCAGCAGTTACCGAGTCCGCGCAGGGGAGAACACCGGGGAGCTGTTTTTT.

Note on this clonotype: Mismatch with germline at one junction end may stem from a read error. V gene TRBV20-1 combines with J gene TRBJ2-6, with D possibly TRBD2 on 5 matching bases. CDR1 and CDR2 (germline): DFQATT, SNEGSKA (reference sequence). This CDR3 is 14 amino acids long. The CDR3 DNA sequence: TGCAGTACTAGTCCGAACTCTGGGGCCAACGTCCTGACTTTC. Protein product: CSTSPNSGANVLTF.

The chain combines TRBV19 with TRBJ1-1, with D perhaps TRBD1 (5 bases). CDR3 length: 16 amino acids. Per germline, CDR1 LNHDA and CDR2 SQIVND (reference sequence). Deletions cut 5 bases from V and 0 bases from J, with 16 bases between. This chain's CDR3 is CASSAPARGMNTEAFF. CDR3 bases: TGTGCCAGTAGTGCTCCGGCACGGGGCATGAACACTGAAGCTTTCTTT.

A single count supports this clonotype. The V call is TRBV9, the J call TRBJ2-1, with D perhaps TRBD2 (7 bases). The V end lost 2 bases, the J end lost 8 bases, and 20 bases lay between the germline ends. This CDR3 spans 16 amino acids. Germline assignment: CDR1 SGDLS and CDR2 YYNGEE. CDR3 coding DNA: TGTGCCAGCAGCGTTCGCGGGGGCGGGATTATGGATGAGCAGTTCTTC. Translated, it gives CASSVRGGGIMDEQFF.

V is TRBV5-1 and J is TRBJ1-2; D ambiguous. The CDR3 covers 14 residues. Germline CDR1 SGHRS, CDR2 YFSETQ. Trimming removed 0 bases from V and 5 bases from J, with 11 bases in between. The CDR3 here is CASSLGRDGYGYTF. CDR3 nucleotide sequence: TGCGCCAGCAGCTTGGGGAGGGATGGATATGGCTACACCTTC.

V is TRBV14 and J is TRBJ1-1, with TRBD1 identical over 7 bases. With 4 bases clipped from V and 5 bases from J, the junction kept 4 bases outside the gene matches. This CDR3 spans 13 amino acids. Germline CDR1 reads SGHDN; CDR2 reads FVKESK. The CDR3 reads CASSRQGGTEAFF. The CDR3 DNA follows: TGTGCCAGCAGCCGACAGGGAGGGACTGAAGCTTTCTTT.

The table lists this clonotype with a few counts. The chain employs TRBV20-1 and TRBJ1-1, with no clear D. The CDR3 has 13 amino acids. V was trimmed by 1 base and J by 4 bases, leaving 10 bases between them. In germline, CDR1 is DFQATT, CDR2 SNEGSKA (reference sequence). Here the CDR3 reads CSARGVPGTEAFF. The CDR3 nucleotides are TGCAGTGCTAGAGGAGTCCCGGGCACTGAAGCTTTCTTT.